This record concerns one T cell receptor beta chain sequence. Its matching antigen is unknown. The sample belongs to a study of beta chain features in type 1 diabetes. The whole isolated RNA underwent reverse transcription, so sequencing captured expressed TCRB transcripts. The data were produced by immunoSEQ multiplex PCR, yet TCRdb's version contains in-frame clones alone and is incomplete. This table has around 690,000 clones, around 12% appearing once. The CDR3 sequence is 14 residues long. The germline V and J ends were trimmed by 1 base and 5 bases, with 8 bases remaining between them. Germline-derived CDR1 and CDR2 are SGHTA and FQGTGA. Study-wide results and limits: Shortening that was moderate but significant affected the TCRB CDR3s of Type 1 diabetes patients in all four CD4+ subsets.

The chain couples TRBV7-3 to TRBJ2-2, with a tentative D call TRBD2 (5 bases). Sequencing was done on a sample of naive CD4+ T cells from blood. The TCR was taken from a man younger than 45 with type 1 diabetes. Here the CDR3 reads CASSLMTGTGELFF. In DNA, the CDR3 is TGTGCCAGCAGCTTAATGACGGGGACCGGGGAGCTGTTTTTT. Supplemented by reference TRBV7-3 and TRBJ2-2, the full variable domain reads GAGVSQTPSNKVTEKGKYVELRCDPISGHTALYWYRQSLGQGPEFLIYFQGTGAADDSGLPNDRFFAVRPEGSVSTLKIQRTERGDSAVYLCASSLMTGTGELFFGEGSRLTVL.